Shown below are 23 T cell receptor beta chains from a single sample sequenced in a study of regulatory dendritic cells for organ transplantation (dated 2017 in TCRdb). Libraries were prepared through the immunoSEQ multiplex PCR assay. Entries here come from immuneACCESS through TCRdb and include only in-frame sequences with V and J called. Some clones fail to appear in such tables; in the studies checked, an unresolved V gene covers under half of the shortfall, and the cause of the remainder is unknown. The sample has 35,000 to 45,000 clones on record, under 95% of them singletons. The ten top clones hold approximately 0.11% of the sample. The source material was naive CD8+ T cells from blood. The label giving this sample's cell subset or site can be read as: CD45RA+ naive T cells. The receptors here all came from a human donor in good health.

The chain couples TRBV5-6 to TRBJ2-3; no reliable D call. The CDR3 loop spans 11 amino acids. The germline V and J ends were trimmed by 3 bases and 9 bases, with 8 bases remaining between them. CDR1 is SGHDT, CDR2 YYEEEE, per germline. In nucleotides, the CDR3 is TGTGCCAGCAGCTCCTTACTAACGCAGTATTTT. It is translated as CASSSLLTQYF.

The chain couples TRBV19 to TRBJ1-4; D remains ambiguous. V shed 3 bases and J shed 10 bases, with 9 bases lying between them. The CDR3 sequence is 12 residues long. From germline, CDR1 is LNHDA and CDR2 SQIVND (reference sequence). As DNA, the CDR3 is TGTGCCAGTAGTATGACCCCGAGAAAACTGTTTTTT. This codes for CASSMTPRKLFF.

V is TRBV18 and J is TRBJ1-4; TRBD1 matches at 10 bases. This CDR3 region has 15 residues. V lost 1 base, J lost 7 bases, and 3 bases stayed unmatched. The germline CDR1 and CDR2 sequences are KGHSH and LQKENI. The CDR3 DNA reads as TGTGCCAGCTCACCACTGGACAGGGGGGGTGAAAAACTGTTTTTT. Amino acids: CASSPLDRGGEKLFF.

The chain couples TRBV9 to TRBJ2-3, with D unclear. The CDR3 sequence is 11 residues long. V lost 0 bases and J lost 5, with 1 base in between. Germline values: CDR1 SGDLS, CDR2 YYNGEE. The CDR3 nucleotides are TGTGCCAGCAGCGTAGGAGATACGCAGTATTTT. It specifies CASSVGDTQYF.

This chain joins TRBV28 and TRBJ2-5; 7 bases fit TRBD2. This CDR3 comprises 14 residues. Trimming at V came to 8 bases and at J to 4 bases, leaving 10 bases not matched to a gene. Per the germline V gene, CDR1 is MDHEN and CDR2 is SYDVKM. CDR3 sequence (DNA): TGTGCCAGCGGTATACGGGGCGGGGGAGAGACCCAGTACTTC. It codes for CASGIRGGGETQYF.

This clone was seen a handful of times. The chain uses TRBV7-2 and TRBJ2-3; TRBD2 is a possible D gene (5 bases). Germline V gives CDR1 SGHTA, CDR2 FQGNSA. Trimming stripped 3 bases from V and 4 bases from J, with 11 bases between. The CDR3 has 14 residues. CDR3 loop: CASSFSRVADTQYF. The CDR3 coding sequence is TGTGCCAGCAGCTTCTCGAGGGTTGCAGATACGCAGTATTTT.

The chain has TRBV6-6 and TRBJ2-2; D not certain. This CDR3 spans 14 amino acids. V lost 2 bases to trimming and J lost 4 bases, with 8 bases between them. CDR1 and CDR2 (germline): MNHNY, SVGAGI (reference sequence). The CDR3 nucleotides read TGTGCCAGCAGTTACATAGGGCCCACCGGGGAGCTGTTTTTT. Protein sequence: CASSYIGPTGELFF.

Here the CDR3 reads CASSVEDTGELFF. In DNA form, the CDR3 reads TGTGCCAGCAGCGTAGAAGACACCGGGGAGCTGTTTTTT. This chain connects TRBV9 to TRBJ2-2; D uncertain. Germline V gene data show CDR1 as SGDLS and CDR2 as YYNGEE. Trimming removed 0 bases at V and 3 bases at J, with 3 bases between. This CDR3 is built from 13 residues.

The CDR3: CASSAGTGGRPDTQYF. The CDR3 nucleotides are TGTGCCAGCAGCGCCGGGACAGGGGGCAGGCCAGATACGCAGTATTTT. The chain carries TRBV5-6 and TRBJ2-3; TRBD1 matches at 12 bases. The J segment lost 4 bases and the V segment lost 4 bases, leaving 7 bases of the junction unmatched. Germline V CDR1 and CDR2: SGHDT, YYEEEE. CDR3 length equals 16 residues. The full variable domain, rest sourced from reference TRBV5-6 and TRBJ2-3, is DAGVTQSPTHLIKTRGQQVTLRCSPKSGHDTVSWYQQALGQGPQFIFQYYEEEERQRGNFPDRFSGHQFPNYSSELNVNALLLGDSALYLCASSAGTGGRPDTQYFGPGTRLTVL.

This chain connects TRBV9 to TRBJ1-2; TRBD1 might be the D (5 bases). This CDR3 contains 14 residues. Germline V CDR1 and CDR2: SGDLS, YYNGEE. The germline V and J ends were trimmed by 6 bases and 2 bases, with 14 bases remaining between them. The CDR3 region has the DNA TGTGCCAGCACCGGACACGGGAAAAACTATGGCTACACCTTC. This codes for CASTGHGKNYGYTF. Full variable domain (outside the CDR3, taken from reference TRBV9 and TRBJ1-2): DSGVTQTPKHLITATGQRVTLRCSPRSGDLSVYWYQQSLDQGLQFLIQYYNGEERAKGNILERFSAQQFPDLHSELNLSSLELGDSALYFCASTGHGKNYGYTFGSGTRLTVV.

The table lists this clone with a count of one. The chain uses TRBV4-2 and TRBJ2-7; D is perhaps TRBD2 (6 bases). The length of the CDR3 is 14 residues. V lost 4 bases to trimming and J lost 4 bases, with 14 bases between them. Germline V gene sequence: CDR1 LGHNA, CDR2 YNFKEQ. This CDR3 is CASSPTSLFYEQYF. The CDR3 DNA sequence: TGTGCCAGCAGCCCGACTAGTCTCTTTTACGAGCAGTACTTC.

The chain carries TRBV2 and TRBJ1-5; D ambiguous. CDR1 and CDR2 (germline): SNHLY, FYNNEI. Trimming cost V 5 bases and J 0 bases, with 11 bases left between them. The length of the CDR3 is 15 residues. The CDR3 is CASSPGPISNQPQHF. For the CDR3, the DNA is TGTGCCAGCAGTCCCGGACCGATTAGCAATCAGCCCCAGCATTTT.

The gene calls are TRBV7-8 and TRBJ2-7, with TRBD1 identical over 9 bases. J lost 4 bases, V lost 5 bases, and 6 bases had no gene match. The CDR3 totals 14 residues. Germline CDR1 is SGHVS and CDR2 is FQNEAQ. This chain's CDR3 is CASSQGQGEYEQYF. The CDR3 coding sequence is TGTGCCAGCAGCCAGGGACAGGGAGAGTACGAGCAGTACTTC.

This sequence joins TRBV15 and TRBJ1-1; D is ambiguous. Germline CDR1 and CDR2: LNHNV and YYDKDF (reference sequence). V lost 0 bases and J 3 bases, leaving 26 bases between the germline ends. The CDR3 totals 20 residues. The CDR3 here is CATSRDFGASGGWSDTEAFF. The CDR3, as DNA: TGTGCCACCAGCAGAGATTTTGGAGCTTCCGGAGGATGGTCGGACACTGAAGCTTTCTTT. Based on the CDR3 plus reference TRBV15 and TRBJ1-1, the full variable domain is DAMVIQNPRYQVTQFGKPVTLSCSQTLNHNVMYWYQQKSSQAPKLLFHYYDKDFNNEADTPDNFQSRRPNTSFCFLDIRSPGLGDTAMYLCATSRDFGASGGWSDTEAFFGQGTRLTVV.

The rearrangement uses TRBV29-1 and TRBJ2-7, with 9 bases identical to TRBD1. Germline V gives CDR1 SQVTM, CDR2 ANQGSEA. The CDR3 is 17 residues long. V dropped 2 bases and J dropped 3; count of bases not matched to a gene: 14. In DNA form, the CDR3 reads TGCAGCGTTGAAAGGTCTGGGGAAGGACAGGGGATCTACGAGCAGTACTTC. Its protein product is CSVERSGEGQGIYEQYF.

The chain couples TRBV7-9 to TRBJ2-5, with D possibly TRBD2 on 5 matching bases. The CDR3 runs to 13 residues. V was cut by 7 bases and J by 4 bases, with 13 bases left in between. Germline-derived CDR1 and CDR2 are SEHNR and FQNEAQ (reference sequence). CDR3 sequence: CASTIIGGETQYF. The CDR3 DNA sequence: TGTGCCAGCACCATTATAGGAGGAGAGACCCAGTACTTC. Full variable domain (remainder filled in from reference TRBV7-9 and TRBJ2-5): DTGVSQNPRHKITKRGQNVTFRCDPISEHNRLYWYRQTLGQGPEFLTYFQNEAQLEKSRLLSDRFSAERPKGSFSTLEIQRTEQGDSAMYLCASTIIGGETQYFGPGTRLLVL.

The V gene is TRBV5-1, the J gene TRBJ2-7; D is perhaps TRBD2 (5 bases). Trimming left V 2 bases short and J 6 bases short, with 15 bases between. This CDR3 is 14 amino acids long. Germline V gives CDR1 SGHRS, CDR2 YFSETQ. CDR3 nucleotides: TGCGCCAGCAGCTTAGCGGAAACGGAGCTCGAGCAGTACTTC. The encoded protein is CASSLAETELEQYF.

Comments on this clone: At one end, the junction sequence differs from germline, possibly due to a read error. The chain employs TRBV7-7 and TRBJ2-2; D gene ambiguous. The CDR3 runs to 12 residues. The germline gives CDR1 SSHAT, CDR2 FNYEAQ (reference sequence). The CDR3 region has the DNA TGTGCTAGCAGCTCTCACACCGGGGAGCTGTTTTTT. This translates into CASSSHTGELFF.

The gene calls are TRBV6-5 and TRBJ2-2; 8 positions agree with TRBD1. This CDR3 comprises 15 residues. The germline CDR1 and CDR2 sequences are MNHEY and SVGAGI. V lost 7 bases and J lost 2; bases outside the gene matches: 6. The CDR3 DNA is TGTGCCAGCAATAACGACAGGGGTAACACCGGGGAGCTGTTTTTT. Amino acid sequence: CASNNDRGNTGELFF.

The chain uses TRBV6-5 and TRBJ2-2, with 10 bases fitting TRBD2. This CDR3 is 14 amino acids long. In germline, CDR1 is MNHEY, CDR2 SVGAGI. The trim removed 7 bases at V and 6 bases at J, leaving 5 bases unmatched. The CDR3 DNA reads as TGTGCCAGCACTAGCGGGAGAACGGCCGGGGAGCTGTTTTTT. Translated: CASTSGRTAGELFF.

The sample holds one count of this clone. V usage is TRBV7-9 and J usage is TRBJ2-7; 8 bases are shared with TRBD1. The junction had 3 bases not matched to a gene; V was cut back by 5 bases and J by 3 bases. Germline lookup yields CDR1 SEHNR and CDR2 FQNEAQ (reference sequence). The CDR3 length is 13 residues. The CDR3 nucleotides are TGTGCCAGCAGCGAAGGGACAGGCTACGAGCAGTACTTC. Residues: CASSEGTGYEQYF. Using reference TRBV7-9 and TRBJ2-7 for the parts outside the CDR3, the full variable domain is DTGVSQNPRHKITKRGQNVTFRCDPISEHNRLYWYRQTLGQGPEFLTYFQNEAQLEKSRLLSDRFSAERPKGSFSTLEIQRTEQGDSAMYLCASSEGTGYEQYFGPGTRLTVT.

This rearrangement joins TRBV9 to TRBJ1-4; the D is unclear. Trimming took off 0 bases at V and 7 bases at J, with 7 bases between the two ends. The CDR3 is 13 amino acids. CDR1 and CDR2 (germline): SGDLS, YYNGEE. This CDR3 reads CASSVDGSEKLFF. The CDR3, as DNA: TGTGCCAGCAGCGTAGATGGCAGTGAAAAACTGTTTTTT.

The V and J genes are TRBV14 and TRBJ1-2; no clear D gene. With 1 base removed from V and 8 bases from J, the gap between germline ends came to 11 bases. The CDR3 spans 13 residues. Germline V gene sequence: CDR1 SGHDN, CDR2 FVKESK. In DNA, the CDR3 is TGTGCCAGCAGCCAAGTCCAGCGGATGGGCTACACCTTC. Translation gives CASSQVQRMGYTF.